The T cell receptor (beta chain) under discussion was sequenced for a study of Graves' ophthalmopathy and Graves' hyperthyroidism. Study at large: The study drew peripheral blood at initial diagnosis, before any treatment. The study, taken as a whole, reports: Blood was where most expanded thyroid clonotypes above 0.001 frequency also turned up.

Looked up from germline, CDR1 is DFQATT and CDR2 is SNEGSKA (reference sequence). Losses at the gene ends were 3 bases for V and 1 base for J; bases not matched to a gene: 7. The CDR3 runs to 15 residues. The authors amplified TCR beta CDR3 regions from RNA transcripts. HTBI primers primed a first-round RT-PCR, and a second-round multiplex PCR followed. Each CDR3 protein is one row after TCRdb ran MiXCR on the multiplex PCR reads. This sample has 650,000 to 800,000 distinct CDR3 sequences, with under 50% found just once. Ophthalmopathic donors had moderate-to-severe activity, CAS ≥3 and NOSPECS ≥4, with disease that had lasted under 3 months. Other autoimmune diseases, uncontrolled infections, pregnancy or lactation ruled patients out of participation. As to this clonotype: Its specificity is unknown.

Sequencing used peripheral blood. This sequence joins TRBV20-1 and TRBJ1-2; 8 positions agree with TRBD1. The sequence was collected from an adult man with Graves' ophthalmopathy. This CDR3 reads CSARDRETFNYGYTF. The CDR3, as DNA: TGCAGTGCTAGGGACAGGGAAACTTTTAACTATGGCTACACCTTC.